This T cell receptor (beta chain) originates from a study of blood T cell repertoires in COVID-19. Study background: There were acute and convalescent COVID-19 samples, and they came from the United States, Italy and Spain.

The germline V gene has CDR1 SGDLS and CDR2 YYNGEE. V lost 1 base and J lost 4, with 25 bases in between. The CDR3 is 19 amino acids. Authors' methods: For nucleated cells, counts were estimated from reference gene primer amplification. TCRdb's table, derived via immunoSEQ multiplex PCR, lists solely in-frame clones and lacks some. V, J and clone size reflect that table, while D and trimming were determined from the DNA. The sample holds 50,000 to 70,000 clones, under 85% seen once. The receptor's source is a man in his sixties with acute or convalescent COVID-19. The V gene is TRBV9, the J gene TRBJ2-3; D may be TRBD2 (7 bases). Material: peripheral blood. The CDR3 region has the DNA TGTGCCAGCAGCGTACGAGAGGGGGGGCCCATCGTGGGGCCAGATACGCAGTATTTT. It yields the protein CASSVREGGPIVGPDTQYF.